These 13 T cell receptor beta chains originate from one sample sequenced in a study of cytomegalovirus exposure and HLA in healthy donors. Primers included in the PCR were 60 Vbeta and 13 Jbeta primers. Sequencing was performed with immunoSEQ multiplex PCR; in TCRdb, only in-frame clones are kept and a portion is missing. The sample features more than 85,000 clones, with around 5% in its top ten. Sequencing was done on a sample of PBMCs. The origin of the receptors is a girl aged 5-17 years in good health and CMV-seropositive.

This sequence joins TRBV6-5 and TRBJ1-2; D unresolved. CDR1 and CDR2 from the germline V gene are MNHEY and SVGAGI. CDR3 length: 14 amino acids. V lost 8 bases and J lost 7, with 20 bases in between. As DNA, the CDR3 is TGTGCCAGCCAATTGTCTGAGGGCGGCGGTGGCTACACCTTC. This gives the protein CASQLSEGGGGYTF.

This sequence joins TRBV6-6 and TRBJ1-4; D is unresolved. The germline V gene encodes CDR1 MNHNY and CDR2 SVGAGI (reference sequence). V lost 3 bases and J lost 0, with 5 bases in between. CDR3 length: 14 residues. The CDR3 is CASSYAPTNEKLFF. CDR3 coding DNA: TGTGCCAGCAGTTATGCGCCAACTAATGAAAAACTGTTTTTT.

The V and J genes are TRBV15 and TRBJ2-3; possible D gene TRBD2, 6 bases. The CDR3 is 16 amino acids. V lost 1 base and J 4 bases, leaving 15 bases between the germline ends. CDR1 is LNHNV, CDR2 YYDKDF, per germline (reference sequence). The CDR3 protein is CATSRGEDRGADTQYF. CDR3 coding DNA: TGTGCCACCAGCAGAGGGGAGGATCGTGGCGCAGATACGCAGTATTTT.

The gene calls are TRBV7-3 and TRBJ2-5, with 9 bases fitting TRBD2. Germline V lookup: CDR1 SGHTA, CDR2 FQGTGA. CDR3 length: 16 residues. V shed 1 base and J 2 bases; nucleotides not matched to a gene: 5. As DNA, the CDR3 is TGTGCCAGCAGCTTAATGGGCGGGGGGGGTCAAGAGACCCAGTACTTC. Protein: CASSLMGGGGQETQYF.

This rearrangement joins TRBV7-2 to TRBJ2-1; TRBD1 agrees at 7 bases. The CDR3 consists of 15 residues. V was clipped by 7 bases and J by 7 bases; unmatched bases: 13. Germline-derived CDR1 and CDR2 are SGHTA and FQGNSA. The CDR3 protein is CASTRGPGQINEQFF. CDR3 nucleotides: TGTGCCAGCACCAGAGGACCGGGACAGATAAATGAGCAGTTCTTC.

The chain recombines TRBV2 with TRBJ1-2; D is unclear. Germline loops: CDR1 SNHLY, CDR2 FYNNEI. The germline V and J ends were trimmed by 11 bases and 3 bases, with 19 bases remaining between them. This CDR3 spans 14 amino acids. The CDR3 loop is CAGGPGKAYYGYTF. The DNA of the CDR3 is TGTGCCGGAGGGCCTGGAAAGGCATACTATGGCTACACCTTC.

This chain links TRBV6-4 with TRBJ1-5; 8 nucleotides match TRBD1. Germline V CDR1 and CDR2: MRHNA, SNTAGT. J was trimmed by 2 bases and V by 0 bases; bases with no gene match: 12. The CDR3 runs to 19 residues. As DNA, the CDR3 is TGTGCCAGCAGTGACTCGATCAGGGGGCGCGTTAGAGGCAATCAGCCCCAGCATTTT. Amino acids: CASSDSIRGRVRGNQPQHF.

The genes are TRBV19 and TRBJ2-7; D remains ambiguous. CDR3 length: 13 amino acids. The germline V gene has CDR1 LNHDA and CDR2 SQIVND (reference sequence). Trimming cost V 5 bases and J 6 bases, with 14 bases left between them. The CDR3 nucleotides are TGTGCCAGTAGTCTTCCGGGTTCGGGCGAGCAGTACTTC. It encodes CASSLPGSGEQYF.

The J gene is TRBJ1-3, the V gene TRBV12-5; D possibly corresponds to TRBD1 (5 bases). Germline CDR1 and CDR2: LGHNT and FRNRAP. The CDR3 covers 15 residues. Deletions cut 6 bases from V and 0 bases from J, with 12 bases between. CDR3 amino acids: CASGQGVTSGNTIYF. CDR3 bases: TGTGCTAGTGGCCAAGGGGTAACCTCTGGAAACACCATATATTTT.

The chain recombines TRBV19 with TRBJ1-5; D remains unclear. In germline, CDR1 is LNHDA, CDR2 SQIVND (reference sequence). The V end was cut by 10 bases, the J end by 2 bases, with 15 bases between. The CDR3 is made up of 14 amino acids. CDR3 amino acids: CATESGKGNQPQHF. The CDR3 DNA reads as TGTGCCACCGAATCGGGGAAGGGCAATCAGCCCCAGCATTTT.

The chain links TRBV5-1 to TRBJ1-2; 11 bases are a match to TRBD1. The CDR3 has 15 residues. Trimming cost V 4 bases and J 7 bases; bases outside gene matches: 9. Germline V gene sequence: CDR1 SGHRS, CDR2 YFSETQ. The CDR3 is CASSGRTGGASGYTF. CDR3 DNA sequence: TGCGCCAGCAGCGGTAGGACAGGGGGCGCGAGTGGCTACACCTTC.

This sequence joins TRBV19 and TRBJ2-3; weak D call: TRBD1 (5 bases). The CDR3 has 14 amino acids. Germline CDR1 LNHDA, CDR2 SQIVND (reference sequence). V was pared by 5 bases and J by 0 bases, with 9 bases between. DNA of the CDR3: TGTGCCAGTAGTGGACAATTCAGCACAGATACGCAGTATTTT. Translating it yields CASSGQFSTDTQYF.

The genes are TRBV6-1 and TRBJ1-4; TRBD1 matches at 7 bases. Germline CDR1 and CDR2: MNHNS and SASEGT. This CDR3 has 15 residues. J was trimmed by 0 bases and V by 8 bases; bases with no gene match: 6. The CDR3 protein is CASGTDVTTNEKLFF. In DNA form, the CDR3 reads TGTGCCAGCGGGACAGATGTTACAACTAATGAAAAACTGTTTTTT.